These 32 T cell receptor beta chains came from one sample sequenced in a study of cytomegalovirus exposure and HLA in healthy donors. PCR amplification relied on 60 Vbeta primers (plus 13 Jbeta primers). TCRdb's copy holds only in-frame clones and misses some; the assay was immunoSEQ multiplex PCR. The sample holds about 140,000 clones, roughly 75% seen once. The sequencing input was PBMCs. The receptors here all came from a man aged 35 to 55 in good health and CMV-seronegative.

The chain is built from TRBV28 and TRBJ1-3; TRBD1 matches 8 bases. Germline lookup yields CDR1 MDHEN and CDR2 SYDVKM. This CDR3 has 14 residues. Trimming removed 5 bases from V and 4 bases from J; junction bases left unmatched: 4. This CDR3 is CASSPGGDGNTIYF. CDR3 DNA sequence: TGTGCCAGCAGTCCAGGGGGCGACGGAAACACCATATATTTT.

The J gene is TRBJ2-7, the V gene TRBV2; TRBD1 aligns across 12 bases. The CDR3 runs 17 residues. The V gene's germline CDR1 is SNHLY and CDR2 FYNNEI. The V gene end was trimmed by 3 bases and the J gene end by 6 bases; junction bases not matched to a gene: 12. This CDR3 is CASSESLRDRGPGEQYF. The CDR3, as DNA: TGTGCCAGCAGTGAGTCTCTCCGGGACAGGGGGCCGGGCGAGCAGTACTTC.

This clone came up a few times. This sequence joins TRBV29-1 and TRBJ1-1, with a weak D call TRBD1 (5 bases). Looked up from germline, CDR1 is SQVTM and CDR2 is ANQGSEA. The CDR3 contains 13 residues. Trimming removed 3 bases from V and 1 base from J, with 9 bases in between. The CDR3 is CSVEVQGNTEAFF. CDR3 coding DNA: TGCAGCGTTGAGGTCCAGGGGAACACTGAAGCTTTCTTT.

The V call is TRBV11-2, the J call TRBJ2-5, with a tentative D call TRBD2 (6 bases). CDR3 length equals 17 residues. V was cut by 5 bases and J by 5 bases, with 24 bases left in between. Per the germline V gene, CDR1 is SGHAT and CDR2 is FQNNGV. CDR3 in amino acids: CASSPYSVGGVRETQYF. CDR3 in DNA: TGTGCCAGCAGCCCCTACAGCGTGGGCGGGGTTCGGGAGACCCAGTACTTC.

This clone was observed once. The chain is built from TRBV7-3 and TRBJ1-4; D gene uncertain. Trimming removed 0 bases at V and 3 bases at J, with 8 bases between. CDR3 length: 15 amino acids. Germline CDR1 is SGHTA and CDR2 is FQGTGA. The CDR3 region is CASSLTARPNEKLFF. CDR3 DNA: TGTGCCAGCAGCTTAACCGCCAGGCCTAATGAAAAACTGTTTTTT. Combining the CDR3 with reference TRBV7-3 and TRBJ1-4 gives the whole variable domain GAGVSQTPSNKVTEKGKYVELRCDPISGHTALYWYRQSLGQGPEFLIYFQGTGAADDSGLPNDRFFAVRPEGSVSTLKIQRTERGDSAVYLCASSLTARPNEKLFFGSGTQLSVL.

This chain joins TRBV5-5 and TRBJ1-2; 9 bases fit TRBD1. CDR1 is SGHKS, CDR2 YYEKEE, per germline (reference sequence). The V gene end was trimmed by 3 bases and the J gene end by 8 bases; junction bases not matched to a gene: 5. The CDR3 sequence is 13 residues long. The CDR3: CASSSGQGSGYTF. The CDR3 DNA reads TGTGCCAGCAGCTCGGGACAGGGTAGCGGCTACACCTTC.

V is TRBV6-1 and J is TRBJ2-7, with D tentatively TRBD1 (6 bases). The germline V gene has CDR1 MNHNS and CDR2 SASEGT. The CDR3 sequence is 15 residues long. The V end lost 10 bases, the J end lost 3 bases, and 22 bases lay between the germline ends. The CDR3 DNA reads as TGTGCCACCTTAAACCAACAGGGAACGGGCTACGAGCAGTACTTC. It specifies CATLNQQGTGYEQYF.

The CDR3 DNA reads TGTGCCAGCAGCTTAGCACAGACGAACACCGGGGAGCTGTTTTTT. It specifies CASSLAQTNTGELFF. The chain has TRBV13 and TRBJ2-2; D remains unclear. The germline CDR1 and CDR2 sequences are PRHDT and FYEKMQ (reference sequence). There are 15 residues in the CDR3. Trimming shortened V by 1 base and J by 0 bases, and 6 bases separated the two germline ends.

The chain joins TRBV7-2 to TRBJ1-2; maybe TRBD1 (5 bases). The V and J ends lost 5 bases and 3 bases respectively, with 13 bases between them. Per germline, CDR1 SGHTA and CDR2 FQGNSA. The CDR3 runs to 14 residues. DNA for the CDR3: TGTGCCAGCAGCCCCCGGGGGGGGGACTATGGCTACACCTTC. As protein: CASSPRGGDYGYTF.

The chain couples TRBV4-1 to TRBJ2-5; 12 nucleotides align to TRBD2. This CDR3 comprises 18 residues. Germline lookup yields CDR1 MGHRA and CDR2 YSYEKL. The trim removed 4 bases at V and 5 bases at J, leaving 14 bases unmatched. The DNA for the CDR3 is TGCGCCAGCAGCCCCAGGAGCACTAGCGGGGGGAGGTCGGAGACCCAGTACTTC. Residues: CASSPRSTSGGRSETQYF.

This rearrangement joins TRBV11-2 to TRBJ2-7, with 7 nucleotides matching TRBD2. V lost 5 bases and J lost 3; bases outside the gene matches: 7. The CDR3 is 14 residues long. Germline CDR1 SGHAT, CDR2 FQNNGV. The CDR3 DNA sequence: TGTGCCAGCAGCCCGCGGACTAGGAACTACGAGCAGTACTTC. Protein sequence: CASSPRTRNYEQYF.

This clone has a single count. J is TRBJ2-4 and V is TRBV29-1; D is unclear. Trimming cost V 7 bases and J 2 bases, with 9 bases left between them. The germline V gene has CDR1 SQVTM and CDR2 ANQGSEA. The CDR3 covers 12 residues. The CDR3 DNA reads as TGCAGCGAAGCTAGTCCCAAAAACATTCAGTACTTC. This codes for CSEASPKNIQYF.

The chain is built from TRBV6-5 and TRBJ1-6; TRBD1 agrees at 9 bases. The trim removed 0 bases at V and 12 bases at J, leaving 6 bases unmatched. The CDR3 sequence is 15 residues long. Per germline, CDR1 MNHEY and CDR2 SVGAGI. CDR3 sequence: CASSYSGTGNQPLHF. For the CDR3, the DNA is TGTGCCAGCAGTTACTCCGGGACAGGGAACCAACCCCTCCACTTT.

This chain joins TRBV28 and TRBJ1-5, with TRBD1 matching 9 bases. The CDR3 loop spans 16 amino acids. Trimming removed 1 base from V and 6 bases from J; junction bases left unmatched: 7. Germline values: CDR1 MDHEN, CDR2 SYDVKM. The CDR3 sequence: CASSLFHGTGLQPQHF. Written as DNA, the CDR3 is TGTGCCAGCAGTTTATTCCACGGGACAGGGCTTCAGCCCCAGCATTTT.

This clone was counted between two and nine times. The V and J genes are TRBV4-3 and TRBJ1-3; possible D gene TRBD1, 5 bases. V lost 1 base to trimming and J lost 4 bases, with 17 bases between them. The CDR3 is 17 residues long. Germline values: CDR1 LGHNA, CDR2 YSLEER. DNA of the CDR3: TGCGCCAGCAGCCAAGGTCCCCCCGGGCAGGGCGGAAACACCATATATTTT. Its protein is CASSQGPPGQGGNTIYF.

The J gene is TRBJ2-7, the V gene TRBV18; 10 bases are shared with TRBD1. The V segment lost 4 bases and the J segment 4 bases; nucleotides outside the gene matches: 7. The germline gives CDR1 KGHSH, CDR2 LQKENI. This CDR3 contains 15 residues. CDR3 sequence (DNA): TGTGCCAGCTCACTACGACAGGGGGCCAAGTACGAGCAGTACTTC. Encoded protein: CASSLRQGAKYEQYF.

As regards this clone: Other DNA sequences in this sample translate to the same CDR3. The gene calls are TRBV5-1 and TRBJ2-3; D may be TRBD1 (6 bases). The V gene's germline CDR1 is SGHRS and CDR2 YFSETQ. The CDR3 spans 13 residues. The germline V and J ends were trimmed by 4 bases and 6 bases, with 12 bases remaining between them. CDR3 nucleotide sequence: TGCGCCAGCAGCCCGACGCAGGGGGATACGCAGTATTTT. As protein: CASSPTQGDTQYF.

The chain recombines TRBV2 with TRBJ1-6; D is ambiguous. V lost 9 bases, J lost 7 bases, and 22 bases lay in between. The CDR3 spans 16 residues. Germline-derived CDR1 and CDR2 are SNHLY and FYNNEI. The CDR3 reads CASFAVSPGGNSPLHF. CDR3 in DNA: TGTGCCAGTTTCGCCGTTTCTCCAGGAGGCAATTCACCCCTCCACTTT.

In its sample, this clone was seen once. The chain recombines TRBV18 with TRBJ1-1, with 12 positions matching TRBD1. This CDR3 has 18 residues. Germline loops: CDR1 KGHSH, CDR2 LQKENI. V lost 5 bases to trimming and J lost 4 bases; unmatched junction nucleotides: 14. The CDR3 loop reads CASSSQSRDRGRGTEAFF. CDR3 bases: TGTGCCAGCTCATCCCAGTCCCGGGACAGGGGGCGCGGCACTGAAGCTTTCTTT.

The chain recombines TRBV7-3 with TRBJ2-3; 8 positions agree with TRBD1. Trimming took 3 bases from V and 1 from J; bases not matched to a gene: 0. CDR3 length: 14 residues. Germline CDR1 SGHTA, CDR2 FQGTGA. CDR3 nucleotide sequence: TGTGCCAGCAGCTTGGGACAGGGCACAGATACGCAGTATTTT. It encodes CASSLGQGTDTQYF.

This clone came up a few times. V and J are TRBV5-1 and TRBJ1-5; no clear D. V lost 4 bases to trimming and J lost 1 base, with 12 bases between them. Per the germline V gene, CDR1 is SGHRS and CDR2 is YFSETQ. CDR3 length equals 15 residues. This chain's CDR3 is CASSPGDFSNQPQHF. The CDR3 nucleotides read TGCGCCAGCAGCCCCGGTGACTTCAGCAATCAGCCCCAGCATTTT.

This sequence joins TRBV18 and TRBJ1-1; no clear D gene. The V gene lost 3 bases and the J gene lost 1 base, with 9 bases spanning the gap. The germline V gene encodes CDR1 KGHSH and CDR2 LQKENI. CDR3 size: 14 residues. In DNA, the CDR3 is TGTGCCAGCTCACCGGCAGTCTCGAACACTGAAGCTTTCTTT. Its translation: CASSPAVSNTEAFF.

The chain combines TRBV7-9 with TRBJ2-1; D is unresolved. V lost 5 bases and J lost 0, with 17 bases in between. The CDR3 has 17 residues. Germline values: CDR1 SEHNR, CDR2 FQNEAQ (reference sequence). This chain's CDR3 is CASSPNLTPSSYNEQFF. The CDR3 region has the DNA TGTGCCAGCAGCCCAAACCTGACACCGAGCTCCTACAATGAGCAGTTCTTC.

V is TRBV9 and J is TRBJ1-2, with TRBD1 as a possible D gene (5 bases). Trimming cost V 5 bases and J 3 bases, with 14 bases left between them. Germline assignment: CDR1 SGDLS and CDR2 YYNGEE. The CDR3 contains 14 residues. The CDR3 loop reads CASSVDRTDYGYTF. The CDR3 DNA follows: TGTGCCAGCAGTGTCGACAGAACTGACTATGGCTACACCTTC.

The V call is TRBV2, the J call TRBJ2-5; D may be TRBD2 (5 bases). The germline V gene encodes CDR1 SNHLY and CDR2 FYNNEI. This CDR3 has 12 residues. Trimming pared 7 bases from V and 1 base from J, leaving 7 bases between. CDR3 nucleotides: TGTGCCAGCATCGGAGGCCAAGAGACCCAGTACTTC. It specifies CASIGGQETQYF.

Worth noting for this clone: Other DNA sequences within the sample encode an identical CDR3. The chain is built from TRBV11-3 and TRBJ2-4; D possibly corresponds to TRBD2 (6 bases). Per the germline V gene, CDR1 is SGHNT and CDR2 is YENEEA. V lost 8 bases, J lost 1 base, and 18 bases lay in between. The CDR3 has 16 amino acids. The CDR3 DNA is TGTGCCAGCGCCCTCTCTAGCGTGTCGGCCAAAAACATTCAGTACTTC. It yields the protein CASALSSVSAKNIQYF.

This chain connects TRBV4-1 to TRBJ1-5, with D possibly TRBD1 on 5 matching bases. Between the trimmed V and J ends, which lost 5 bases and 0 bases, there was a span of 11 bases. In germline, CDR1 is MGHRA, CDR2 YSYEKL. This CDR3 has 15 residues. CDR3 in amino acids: CASSSTQVSNQPQHF. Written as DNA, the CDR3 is TGCGCCAGCAGCTCTACACAGGTTAGCAATCAGCCCCAGCATTTT.

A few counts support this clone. CDR3 region: CASSGLAGGPETQYF. The DNA of the CDR3 is TGTGCCAGCAGCGGACTAGCGGGGGGGCCGGAGACCCAGTACTTC. The chain employs TRBV6-1 and TRBJ2-5; 15 nucleotides agree with TRBD2. This CDR3 is 15 amino acids long. V shed 6 bases and J 5 bases; nucleotides not matched to a gene: 4. The germline V gene encodes CDR1 MNHNS and CDR2 SASEGT.

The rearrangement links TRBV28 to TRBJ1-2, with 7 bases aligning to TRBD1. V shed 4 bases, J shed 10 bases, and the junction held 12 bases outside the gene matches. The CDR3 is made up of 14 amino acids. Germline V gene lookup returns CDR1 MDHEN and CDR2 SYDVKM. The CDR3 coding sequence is TGTGCCAGCAGTTCCCCGGACAGGTTTTTTGACTACACCTTC. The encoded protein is CASSSPDRFFDYTF.

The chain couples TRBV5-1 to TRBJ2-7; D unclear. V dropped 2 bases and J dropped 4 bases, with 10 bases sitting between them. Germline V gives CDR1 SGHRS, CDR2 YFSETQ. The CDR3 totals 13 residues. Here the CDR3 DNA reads TGCGCCAGCAGCTTCACAACTACATACGAGCAGTACTTC. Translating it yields CASSFTTTYEQYF.

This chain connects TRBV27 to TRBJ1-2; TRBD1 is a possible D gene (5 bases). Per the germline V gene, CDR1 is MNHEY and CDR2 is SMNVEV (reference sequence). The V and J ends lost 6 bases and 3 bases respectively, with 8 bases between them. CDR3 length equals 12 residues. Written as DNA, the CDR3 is TGTGCCAGCAGAGCGACAGACTATGGCTACACCTTC. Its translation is CASRATDYGYTF.

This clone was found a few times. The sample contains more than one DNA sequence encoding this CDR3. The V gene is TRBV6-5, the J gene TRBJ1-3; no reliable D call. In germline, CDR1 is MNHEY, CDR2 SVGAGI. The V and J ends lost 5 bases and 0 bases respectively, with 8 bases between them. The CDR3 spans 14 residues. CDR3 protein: CASSPGFSGNTIYF. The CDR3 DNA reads TGTGCCAGCAGTCCCGGTTTCTCTGGAAACACCATATATTTT.